A selection of T cell receptor beta chains follows, all from one sample in a study of cytomegalovirus exposure and HLA in healthy donors. Only in-frame clones appear in the TCRdb table, and some are missing; sequencing was by immunoSEQ multiplex PCR. The table records roughly 250,000 clones, roughly 80% of them present only once. The sample taken for sequencing was PBMCs. The receptors originated from a girl aged 2-10 years in good health and CMV-seronegative. Each CDR3 is given with its conserved first and last residue.

V	J	CDR3
TRBV27	TRBJ2-3	CASSGTSDYTDTQYF
TRBV28	.	CASSFWDRAYEQYF
TRBV6-4	TRBJ2-7	CASSEPNTGGEGSYEQYF
TRBV6-5	TRBJ1-2	CASSYQGQSFYGYTF
TRBV7-9	TRBJ1-1	CASSLAGTGYLNTEAFF
TRBV6-1	TRBJ1-2	CASSVAGVYGYTF
TRBV12-5	TRBJ2-1	CASGLWLAANEQFF
TRBV19	TRBJ1-2	CASSRDKNYGYTF
TRBV2	TRBJ2-5	CASSKFETQYF
TRBV9	TRBJ1-1	CASSEGGGGTEAFF
TRBV6-6	TRBJ2-2	CASSGGTSGAGELFF
TRBV9	TRBJ1-1	CASSVGPYENTEAFF
TRBV7-9	TRBJ1-4	CASSLDRVSNEKLFF
TRBV9	TRBJ2-3	CAILRERDRGTDTQYF
TRBV18	TRBJ2-7	CASSPGQGWEQYF
TRBV15	TRBJ2-7	CATSRDPITSYEQYF
TRBV30	TRBJ1-6	CAWSVANNSPLHF
TRBV28	TRBJ1-1	CASRRQGNTEAFF
TRBV7-3	TRBJ2-3	CASSLSGGEGQTQYF
TRBV11-2	TRBJ2-3	CASSLNSGGGTDTQYF
TRBV30	TRBJ2-3	CAWAGGLAGQKNTDTQYF
TRBV30	TRBJ2-7	CAWSQTDEQYF
TRBV18	TRBJ2-7	CASSPKQGLSNYEQYF
TRBV4-1	TRBJ2-2	CASSLRAGNTGELFF
TRBV6-5	TRBJ2-7	CASRRDRVTYEQYF
TRBV18	TRBJ2-7	CASSPTGRYYEQYF
TRBV28	TRBJ2-1	CASSFAGVFGEQFF
TRBV29-1	TRBJ1-2	CSVRGQGAEGYTF
TRBV27	TRBJ2-5	CASSPLSVQETQYF
TRBV11-2	TRBJ2-2	CASSRPTSGSTNTGELFF
TRBV5-1	TRBJ1-1	CASSLVTGTEAFF
TRBV5-1	TRBJ2-1	CASSQKGLAADNEQFF
TRBV18	TRBJ2-1	CASSKLAGAYNEQFF
TRBV6-1	TRBJ2-3	CASSEAAQGLASTDTQYF
TRBV27	TRBJ2-7	CASRRSGRGYEQYF
TRBV6-1	TRBJ1-6	CASSGGDGGGSPLHF
TRBV2	TRBJ1-6	CASWDRPDSPLHF
TRBV7-8	TRBJ1-5	CASSLGLAEISNQPQHF
TRBV5-6	TRBJ1-1	CASINQGHRTEAFF
TRBV19	TRBJ2-7	CASSTQRLAGSYEQYF
TRBV6-1	TRBJ1-1	CASSPRQYLNTEAFF
TRBV7-7	TRBJ2-2	CASSLGVSGGGFTGELFF
TRBV5-4	TRBJ1-1	CASSWGQGLGTEAFF
TRBV6-1	TRBJ1-5	CASPSNQPQHF
TRBV6-1	TRBJ2-7	CASRNSQSYYEQYF
TRBV29-1	TRBJ1-3	CSTLAGFSGNTIYF